This entry lists 8 T cell receptor beta chains sequenced from one sample in a study of blood T cell repertoires in COVID-19. Profiling relied on immunoSEQ multiplex PCR, and the TCRdb table lists in-frame clones only, not all of them. This sample yields 250,000 to 350,000 clones, of which 70% to 85% are seen a single time; 1.4% to 1.5% belongs to the top ten. Input material: peripheral blood. These receptors came from a human donor with COVID-19, enrolled during active disease. The donor label of this sample is uncertain.

The V and J genes are TRBV3-1 (or the pseudogene TRBV3-2) and TRBJ2-7; tentative D call: TRBD2 (5 bases). The germline CDR1 and CDR2 sequences are LGHDT and YNNKEL (reference sequence). Trimming took 2 bases from V and 1 from J, leaving 12 bases between them. The CDR3 length is 15 residues. The CDR3 DNA is TGTGCCAGCAGCCAATTATTAGCGCCTTCCTACGAGCAGTACTTC. As protein: CASSQLLAPSYEQYF.

CDR3 amino acids: CASSVVVGTGNSAFF. DNA of the CDR3: TGTGCCAGCAGCGTAGTAGTGGGGACAGGAAATTCGGCTTTCTTT. The chain has TRBV9 and TRBJ1-1, with TRBD1 matching over 8 bases. This CDR3 has 15 residues. The germline V gene has CDR1 SGDLS and CDR2 YYNGEE. J lost 11 bases, V lost 0 bases, and 12 bases had no gene match.

The rearrangement uses TRBV10-2 and TRBJ2-7; 8 bases fit TRBD1. V lost 4 bases, J lost 5 bases, and 13 bases stayed unmatched. The CDR3 is 16 residues long. CDR1 is WSHSY and CDR2 is SAAADI in the germline V gene. CDR3 amino acids: CASSVEDRVVTHEQYF. The DNA of the CDR3 is TGCGCCAGCAGTGTAGAGGACAGGGTCGTTACCCACGAGCAGTACTTC.

The CDR3 DNA follows: TGTGCCAGCTCACCCTTAATGTTACAGGGGCAACCTACCGGCTACACCTTC. This gives the protein CASSPLMLQGQPTGYTF. The gene calls are TRBV18 and TRBJ1-2; TRBD1 aligns across 7 bases. From germline, CDR1 is KGHSH and CDR2 LQKENI. The CDR3 runs 17 residues. J gave up 8 bases and V 3 bases, and 18 bases lay outside the gene matches.

This sequence joins TRBV11-2 and TRBJ2-5; 13 bases align to TRBD2. In germline, CDR1 is SGHAT, CDR2 FQNNGV. The V segment lost 4 bases and the J segment 3 bases; nucleotides outside the gene matches: 5. The CDR3 is 16 amino acids. The CDR3 DNA reads TGTGCCAGCAGCTCTCTACTAGCGGGAGGGGAAGAGACCCAGTACTTC. Amino acid sequence: CASSSLLAGGEETQYF.

This clone occurred a few times. Since a much larger clone is just one base distant, this may be a read error. J is TRBJ2-1 and V is TRBV7-9; 11 nucleotides align to TRBD2. There are 14 residues in the CDR3. Per the germline V gene, CDR1 is SEHNR and CDR2 is FQNEAQ (reference sequence). The ends lost 5 bases at V and 4 bases at J; junction bases unmatched: 1. The DNA of the CDR3 is TGTGCCAGCAGCCGGACTAGCGGGTACAATGAGCAGTTCTTC. This encodes CASSRTSGYNEQFF.

The chain employs TRBV5-8 and TRBJ2-7; tentative D call: TRBD1 (6 bases). V was shortened by 4 bases and J by 7 bases, with 15 bases between the two germline ends. The CDR3 sequence is 13 residues long. CDR1 is SGHTS, CDR2 YDEGEE, per germline. The CDR3 spells CASSTTGFGEQYF. The CDR3 DNA reads TGTGCCAGCAGCACTACAGGGTTCGGGGAGCAGTACTTC.

This chain links TRBV7-8 with TRBJ2-2; 10 bases line up with TRBD2. The germline gives CDR1 SGHVS, CDR2 FQNEAQ. With 5 bases clipped from V and 5 bases from J, the junction kept 14 bases outside the gene matches. The CDR3 is 18 amino acids. CDR3 protein: CASSPILAGAEGTGELFF. CDR3 nucleotide sequence: TGTGCCAGCAGCCCTATTCTAGCGGGAGCGGAGGGGACCGGGGAGCTGTTTTTT. The variable domain in full, completed from reference TRBV7-8 and TRBJ2-2, reads GAGVSQSPRYKVAKRGQDVALRCDPISGHVSLFWYQQALGQGPEFLTYFQNEAQLDKSGLPSDRFFAERPEGSVSTLKIQRTQQEDSAVYLCASSPILAGAEGTGELFFGEGSRLTVL.